This T cell receptor (beta chain) was identified in a study of blood T cell repertoires in COVID-19. The overall study: Two negative PCRs, clearance, or symptom resolution characterized the recovered Cohort 3 donors. PBMCs, B-cell-depleted T cells, or T cells provided the cDNA or gDNA that made up the material.

Trimming stripped 7 bases from V and 4 bases from J, with 18 bases between. Germline assignment: CDR1 MNHEY and CDR2 SVGAGI. The CDR3 loop spans 15 amino acids. Each participant's cohort was designated according to participant-reported clinical history. As processed by the authors: Scientists estimated how many nucleated cells there were by amplifying reference gene primers. Clones were read by immunoSEQ multiplex PCR, and TCRdb kept only the in-frame ones, dropping some. That table furnishes V, J and clone size, whereas the DNA furnished D and trimming. The profile shows 200,000 to 250,000 clones, about nine tenths of them singletons.

The chain combines TRBV6-5 with TRBJ2-3, with D perhaps TRBD1 (6 bases). The source of this sequence is a woman aged 45 to 65 in a cohort exposed to, infected with or recovered from COVID-19 (not recorded which). Sequenced material: PBMCs or T cells enriched from blood (not recorded which). The CDR3 region is CASTPGQLGADTQYF. In DNA form, the CDR3 reads TGTGCCAGCACCCCAGGACAGCTGGGGGCAGATACGCAGTATTTT.